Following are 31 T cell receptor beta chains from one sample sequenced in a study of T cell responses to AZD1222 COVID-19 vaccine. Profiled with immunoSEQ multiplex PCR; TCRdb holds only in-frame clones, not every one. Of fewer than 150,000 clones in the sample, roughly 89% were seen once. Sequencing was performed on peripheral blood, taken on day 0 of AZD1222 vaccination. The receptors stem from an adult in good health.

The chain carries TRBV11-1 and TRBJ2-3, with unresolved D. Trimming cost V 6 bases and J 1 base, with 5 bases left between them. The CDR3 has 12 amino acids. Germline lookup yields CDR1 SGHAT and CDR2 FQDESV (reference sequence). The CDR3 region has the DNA TGTGCCAGCAGTCGAGGCACAGATACGCAGTATTTT. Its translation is CASSRGTDTQYF.

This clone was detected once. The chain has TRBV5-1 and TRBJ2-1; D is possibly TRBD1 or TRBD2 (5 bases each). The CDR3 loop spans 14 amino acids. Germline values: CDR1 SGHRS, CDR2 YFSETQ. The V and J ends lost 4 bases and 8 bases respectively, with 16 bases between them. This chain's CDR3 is CASSPASRDHEQFF. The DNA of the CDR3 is TGCGCCAGCAGCCCGGCCTCCAGGGACCATGAGCAGTTCTTC. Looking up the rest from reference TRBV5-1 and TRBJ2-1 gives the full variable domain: KAGVTQTPRYLIKTRGQQVTLSCSPISGHRSVSWYQQTPGQGLQFLFEYFSETQRNKGNFPGRFSGRQFSNSRSEMNVSTLELGDSALYLCASSPASRDHEQFFGPGTRLTVL.

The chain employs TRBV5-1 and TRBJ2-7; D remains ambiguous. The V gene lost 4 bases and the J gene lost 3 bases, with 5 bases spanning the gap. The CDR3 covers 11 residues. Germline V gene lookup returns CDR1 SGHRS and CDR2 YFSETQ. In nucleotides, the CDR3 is TGCGCCAGCAGCGCCAACTACGAGCAGTACTTC. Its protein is CASSANYEQYF.

CDR3 region: CASSIGGWPPREQYF. The CDR3 region has the DNA TGTGCCAGTAGTATCGGGGGGTGGCCACCTCGGGAGCAGTACTTC. The chain combines TRBV19 with TRBJ2-7; 7 bases match TRBD2. In germline, CDR1 is LNHDA, CDR2 SQIVND (reference sequence). With V trimmed by 3 bases and J by 7 bases, 12 bases remained unmatched. The CDR3 has 15 residues.

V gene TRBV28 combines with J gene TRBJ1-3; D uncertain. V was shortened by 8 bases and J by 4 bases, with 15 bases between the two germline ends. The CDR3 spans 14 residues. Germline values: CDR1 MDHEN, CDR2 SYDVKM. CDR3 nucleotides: TGTGCCAGCTGTGACGGAGCACTCGGAAACACCATATATTTT. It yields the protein CASCDGALGNTIYF.

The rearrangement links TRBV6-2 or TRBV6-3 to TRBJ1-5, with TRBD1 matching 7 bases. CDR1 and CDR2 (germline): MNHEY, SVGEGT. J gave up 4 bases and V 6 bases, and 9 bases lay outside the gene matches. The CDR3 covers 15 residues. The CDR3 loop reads CASSVDREGNQPQHF. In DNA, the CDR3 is TGTGCCAGCAGCGTAGACAGGGAAGGGAATCAGCCCCAGCATTTT.

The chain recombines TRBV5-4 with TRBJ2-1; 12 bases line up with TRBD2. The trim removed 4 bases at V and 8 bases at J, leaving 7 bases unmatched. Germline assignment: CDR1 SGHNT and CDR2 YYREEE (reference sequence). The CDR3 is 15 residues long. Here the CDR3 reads CASSNGLAGFYEQFF. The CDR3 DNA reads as TGTGCCAGCAGCAACGGACTAGCGGGATTCTATGAGCAGTTCTTC.

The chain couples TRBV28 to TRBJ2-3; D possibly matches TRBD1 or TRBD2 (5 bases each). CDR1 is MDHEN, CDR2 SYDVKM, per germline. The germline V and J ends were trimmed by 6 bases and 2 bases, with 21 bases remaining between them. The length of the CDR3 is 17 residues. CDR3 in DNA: TGTGCCAGCAGCTCCCGACCGAGGGGTAAGGACACAGATACGCAGTATTTT. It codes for CASSSRPRGKDTDTQYF.

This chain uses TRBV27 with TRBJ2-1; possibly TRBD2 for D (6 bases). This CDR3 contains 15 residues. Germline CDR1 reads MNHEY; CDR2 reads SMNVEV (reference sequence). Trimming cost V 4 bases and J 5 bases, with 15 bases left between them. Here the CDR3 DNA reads TGTGCCAGCAGTTCCCCGCTGGAGCGGGACAATGAGCAGTTCTTC. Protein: CASSSPLERDNEQFF.

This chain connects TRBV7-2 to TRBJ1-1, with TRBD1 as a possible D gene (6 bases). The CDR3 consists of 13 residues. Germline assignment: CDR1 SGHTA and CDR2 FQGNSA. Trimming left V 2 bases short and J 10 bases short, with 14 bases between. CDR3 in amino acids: CASSLLLDSRAFF. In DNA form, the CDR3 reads TGTGCCAGCAGCTTACTATTGGACAGCCGAGCTTTCTTT.

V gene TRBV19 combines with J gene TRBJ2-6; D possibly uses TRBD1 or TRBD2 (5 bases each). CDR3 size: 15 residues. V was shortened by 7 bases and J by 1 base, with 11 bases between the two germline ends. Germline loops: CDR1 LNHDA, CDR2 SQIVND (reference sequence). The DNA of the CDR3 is TGTGCCAGTAACCAAGGGACGTCTGGGGCCAACGTCCTGACTTTC. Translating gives CASNQGTSGANVLTF.

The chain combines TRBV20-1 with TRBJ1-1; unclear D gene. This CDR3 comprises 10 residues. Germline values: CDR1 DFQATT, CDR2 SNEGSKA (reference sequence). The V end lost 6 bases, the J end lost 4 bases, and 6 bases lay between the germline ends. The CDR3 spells CSALGTEAFF. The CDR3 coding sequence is TGCAGTGCCCTGGGCACTGAAGCTTTCTTT.

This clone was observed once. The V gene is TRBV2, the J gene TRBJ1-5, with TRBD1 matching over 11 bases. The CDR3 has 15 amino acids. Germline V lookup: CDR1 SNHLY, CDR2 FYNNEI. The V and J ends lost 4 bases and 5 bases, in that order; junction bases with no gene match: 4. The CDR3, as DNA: TGTGCCAGCAGTGGGGGACAGGGGGTCTATCAGCCCCAGCATTTT. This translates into CASSGGQGVYQPQHF.

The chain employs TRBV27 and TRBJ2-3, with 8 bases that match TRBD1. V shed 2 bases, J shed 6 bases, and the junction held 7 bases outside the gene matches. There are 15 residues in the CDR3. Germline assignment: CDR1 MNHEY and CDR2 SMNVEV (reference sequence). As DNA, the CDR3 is TGTGCCAGCAGTTTACAGGGGGCGTCATGGGATACGCAGTATTTT. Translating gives CASSLQGASWDTQYF.

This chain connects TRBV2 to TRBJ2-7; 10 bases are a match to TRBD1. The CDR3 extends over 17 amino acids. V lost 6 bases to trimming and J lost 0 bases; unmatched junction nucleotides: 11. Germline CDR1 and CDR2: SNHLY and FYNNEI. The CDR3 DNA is TGTGCCAGCAGCCGACAGGGGGCCTACACGAGCTCCTACGAGCAGTACTTC. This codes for CASSRQGAYTSSYEQYF. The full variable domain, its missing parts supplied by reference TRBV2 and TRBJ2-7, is EPEVTQTPSHQVTQMGQEVILRCVPISNHLYFYWYRQILGQKVEFLVSFYNNEISEKSEIFDDQFSVERPDGSNFTLKIRSTKLEDSAMYFCASSRQGAYTSSYEQYFGPGTRLTVT.

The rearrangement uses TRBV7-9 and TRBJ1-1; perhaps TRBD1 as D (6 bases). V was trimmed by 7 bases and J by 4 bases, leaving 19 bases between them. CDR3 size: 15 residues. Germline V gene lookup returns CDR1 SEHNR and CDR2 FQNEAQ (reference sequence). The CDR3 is CASTYTGSRRTEAFF. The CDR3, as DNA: TGTGCCAGCACCTATACAGGGAGTAGGCGCACTGAAGCTTTCTTT.

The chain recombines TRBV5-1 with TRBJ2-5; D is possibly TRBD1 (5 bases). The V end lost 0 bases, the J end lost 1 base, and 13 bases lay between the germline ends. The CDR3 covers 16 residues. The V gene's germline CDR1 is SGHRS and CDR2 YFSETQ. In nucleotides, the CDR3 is TGCGCCAGCAGCTTGGGTCCCGAGACAGCCCAAGAGACCCAGTACTTC. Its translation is CASSLGPETAQETQYF.

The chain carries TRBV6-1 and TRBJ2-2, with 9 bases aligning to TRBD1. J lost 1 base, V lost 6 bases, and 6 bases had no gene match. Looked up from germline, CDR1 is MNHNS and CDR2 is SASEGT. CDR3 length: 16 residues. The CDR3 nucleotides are TGTGCCAGCAGAGAACAGGGGGCCAAGAACACCGGGGAGCTGTTTTTT. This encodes CASREQGAKNTGELFF.

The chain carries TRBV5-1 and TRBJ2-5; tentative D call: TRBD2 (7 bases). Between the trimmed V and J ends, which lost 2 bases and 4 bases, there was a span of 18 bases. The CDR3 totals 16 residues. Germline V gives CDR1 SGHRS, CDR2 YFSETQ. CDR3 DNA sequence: TGCGCCAGCAGCTTCAATCCCTCCGGGGGGCTAGAGACCCAGTACTTC. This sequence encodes CASSFNPSGGLETQYF. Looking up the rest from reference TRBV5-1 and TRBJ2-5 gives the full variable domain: KAGVTQTPRYLIKTRGQQVTLSCSPISGHRSVSWYQQTPGQGLQFLFEYFSETQRNKGNFPGRFSGRQFSNSRSEMNVSTLELGDSALYLCASSFNPSGGLETQYFGPGTRLLVL.

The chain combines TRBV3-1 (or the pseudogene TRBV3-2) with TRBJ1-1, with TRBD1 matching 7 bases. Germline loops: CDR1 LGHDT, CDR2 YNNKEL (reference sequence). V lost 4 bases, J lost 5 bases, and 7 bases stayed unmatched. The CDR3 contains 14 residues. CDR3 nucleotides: TGTGCCAGCAGCCCGGCCAGGGGGGGAACTGAAGCTTTCTTT. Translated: CASSPARGGTEAFF.

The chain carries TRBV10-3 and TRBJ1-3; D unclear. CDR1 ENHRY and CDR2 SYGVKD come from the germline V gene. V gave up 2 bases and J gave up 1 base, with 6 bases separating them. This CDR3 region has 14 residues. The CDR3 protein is CAISEEESGNTIYF. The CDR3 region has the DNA TGTGCCATCAGTGAGGAGGAGTCTGGAAACACCATATATTTT.

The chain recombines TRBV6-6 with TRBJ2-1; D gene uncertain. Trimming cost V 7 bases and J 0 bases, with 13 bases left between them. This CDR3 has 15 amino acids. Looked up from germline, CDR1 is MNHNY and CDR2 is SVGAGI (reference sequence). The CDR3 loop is CASTISVSSYNEQFF. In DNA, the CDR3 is TGTGCCAGCACCATCTCGGTGAGCTCCTACAATGAGCAGTTCTTC.

For the CDR3, the DNA is TGTGCCAGCAGGGATACAGGGAGTGAAGCTTTCTTT. Amino acids: CASRDTGSEAFF. The chain combines TRBV2 with TRBJ1-1, with a tentative D call TRBD1 (6 bases). Germline V gene lookup returns CDR1 SNHLY and CDR2 FYNNEI. The CDR3 is 12 residues long. The V end was cut by 6 bases, the J end by 7 bases, with 12 bases between. Complete variable domain (other parts from reference TRBV2 and TRBJ1-1): EPEVTQTPSHQVTQMGQEVILRCVPISNHLYFYWYRQILGQKVEFLVSFYNNEISEKSEIFDDQFSVERPDGSNFTLKIRSTKLEDSAMYFCASRDTGSEAFFGQGTRLTVV.

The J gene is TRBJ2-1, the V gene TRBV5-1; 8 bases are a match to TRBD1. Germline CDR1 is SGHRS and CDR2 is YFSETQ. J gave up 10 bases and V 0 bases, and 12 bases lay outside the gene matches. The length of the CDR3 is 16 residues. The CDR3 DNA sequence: TGCGCCAGCAGCTTGGGCCGCTGGACAGGGTTAGGGGAGCAGTTCTTC. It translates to CASSLGRWTGLGEQFF.

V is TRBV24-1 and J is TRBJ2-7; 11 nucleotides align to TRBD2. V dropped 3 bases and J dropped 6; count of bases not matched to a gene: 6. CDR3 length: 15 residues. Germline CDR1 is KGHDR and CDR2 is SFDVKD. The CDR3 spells CATSDLSGRACEQYF. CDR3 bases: TGTGCCACCAGTGATCTTAGCGGGAGGGCCTGCGAGCAGTACTTC.

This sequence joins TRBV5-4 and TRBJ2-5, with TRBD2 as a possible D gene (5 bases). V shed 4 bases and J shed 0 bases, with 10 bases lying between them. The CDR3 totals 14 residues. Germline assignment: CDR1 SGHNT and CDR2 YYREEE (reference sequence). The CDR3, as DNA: TGTGCCAGCAGCCCGACGAGGGACCAAGAGACCCAGTACTTC. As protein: CASSPTRDQETQYF.

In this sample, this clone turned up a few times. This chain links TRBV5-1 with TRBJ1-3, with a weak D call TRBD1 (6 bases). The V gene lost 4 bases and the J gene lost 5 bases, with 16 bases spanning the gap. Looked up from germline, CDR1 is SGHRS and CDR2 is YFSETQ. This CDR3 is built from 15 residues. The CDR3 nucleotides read TGCGCCAGCAGCCTAGACGACTGGGACAGAAACACCATATATTTT. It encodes CASSLDDWDRNTIYF.

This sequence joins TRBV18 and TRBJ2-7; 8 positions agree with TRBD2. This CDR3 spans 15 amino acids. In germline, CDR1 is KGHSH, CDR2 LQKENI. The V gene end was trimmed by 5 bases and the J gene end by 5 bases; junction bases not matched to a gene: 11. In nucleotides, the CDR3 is TGTGCCAGCTCAGGACCAGGGACTAGGCTTGACGAGCAGTACTTC. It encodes CASSGPGTRLDEQYF.

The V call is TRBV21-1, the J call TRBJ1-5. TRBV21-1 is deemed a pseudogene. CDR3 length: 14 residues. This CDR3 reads CASSKPDGNQPQHF. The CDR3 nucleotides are TGTGCCAGCAGCAAACCGGACGGCAATCAGCCCCAGCATTTT.

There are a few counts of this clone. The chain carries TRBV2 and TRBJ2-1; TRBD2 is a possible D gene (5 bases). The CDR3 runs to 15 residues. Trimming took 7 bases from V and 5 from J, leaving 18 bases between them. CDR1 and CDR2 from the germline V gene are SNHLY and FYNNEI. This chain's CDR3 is CASKESVSGNNEQFF. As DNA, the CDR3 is TGTGCCAGCAAGGAGAGCGTCTCCGGGAACAATGAGCAGTTCTTC.

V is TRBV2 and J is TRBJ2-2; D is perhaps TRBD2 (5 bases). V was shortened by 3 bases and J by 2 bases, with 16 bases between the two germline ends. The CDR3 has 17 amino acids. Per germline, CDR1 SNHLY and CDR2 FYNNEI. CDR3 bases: TGTGCCAGCAGTGAGTTTCCCTCGGCGGGTAACACCGGGGAGCTGTTTTTT. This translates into CASSEFPSAGNTGELFF.